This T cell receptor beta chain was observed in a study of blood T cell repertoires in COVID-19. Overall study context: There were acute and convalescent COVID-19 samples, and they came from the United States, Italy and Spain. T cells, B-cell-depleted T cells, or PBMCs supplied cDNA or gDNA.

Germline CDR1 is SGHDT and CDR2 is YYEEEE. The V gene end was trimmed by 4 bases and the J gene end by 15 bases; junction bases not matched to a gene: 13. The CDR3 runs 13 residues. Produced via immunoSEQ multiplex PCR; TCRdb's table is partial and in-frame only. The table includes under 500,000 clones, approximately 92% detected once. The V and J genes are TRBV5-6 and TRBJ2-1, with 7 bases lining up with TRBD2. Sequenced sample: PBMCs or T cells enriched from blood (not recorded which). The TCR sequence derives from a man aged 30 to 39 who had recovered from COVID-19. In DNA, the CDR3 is TGTGCCAGCAGCGACGAGGGACTAACCTTTTCGTTCTTC. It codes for CASSDEGLTFSFF.